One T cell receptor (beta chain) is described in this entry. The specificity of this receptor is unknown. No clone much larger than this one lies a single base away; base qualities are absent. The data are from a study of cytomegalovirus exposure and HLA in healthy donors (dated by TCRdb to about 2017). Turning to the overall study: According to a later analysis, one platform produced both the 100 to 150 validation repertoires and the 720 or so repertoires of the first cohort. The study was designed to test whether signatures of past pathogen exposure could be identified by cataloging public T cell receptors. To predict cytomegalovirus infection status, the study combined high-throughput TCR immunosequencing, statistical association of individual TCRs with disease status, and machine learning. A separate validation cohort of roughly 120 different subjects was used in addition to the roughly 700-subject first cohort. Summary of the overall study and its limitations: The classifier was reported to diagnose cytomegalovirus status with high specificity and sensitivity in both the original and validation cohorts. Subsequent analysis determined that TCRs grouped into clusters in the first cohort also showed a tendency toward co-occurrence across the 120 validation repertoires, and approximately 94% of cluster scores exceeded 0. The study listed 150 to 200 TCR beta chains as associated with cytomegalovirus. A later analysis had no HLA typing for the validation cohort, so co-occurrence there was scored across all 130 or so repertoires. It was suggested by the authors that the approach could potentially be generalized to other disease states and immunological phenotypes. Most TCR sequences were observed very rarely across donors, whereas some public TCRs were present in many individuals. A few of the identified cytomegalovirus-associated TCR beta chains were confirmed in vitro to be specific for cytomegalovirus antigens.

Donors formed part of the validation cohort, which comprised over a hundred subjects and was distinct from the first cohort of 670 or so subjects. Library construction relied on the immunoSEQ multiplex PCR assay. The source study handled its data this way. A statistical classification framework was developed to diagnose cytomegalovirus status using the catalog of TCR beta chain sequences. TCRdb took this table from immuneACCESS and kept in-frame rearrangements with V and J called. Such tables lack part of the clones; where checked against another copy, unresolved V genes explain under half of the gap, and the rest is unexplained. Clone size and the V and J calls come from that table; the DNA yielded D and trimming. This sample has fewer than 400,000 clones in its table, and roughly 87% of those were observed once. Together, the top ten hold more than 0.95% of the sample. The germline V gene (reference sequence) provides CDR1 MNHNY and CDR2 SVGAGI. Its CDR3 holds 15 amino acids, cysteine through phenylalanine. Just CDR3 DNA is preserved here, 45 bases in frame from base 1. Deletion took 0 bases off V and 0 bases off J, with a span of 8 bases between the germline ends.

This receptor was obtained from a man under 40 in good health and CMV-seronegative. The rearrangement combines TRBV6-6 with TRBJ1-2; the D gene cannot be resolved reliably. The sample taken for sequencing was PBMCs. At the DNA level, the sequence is TGTGCCAGCAGTTACTCTCCTCAGGCTAACTATGGCTACACCTTC. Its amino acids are CASSYSPQANYGYTF.